These T cell receptor beta chains were read from a single sample in a study of blood T cell repertoires in COVID-19. Assay: immunoSEQ multiplex PCR; the TCRdb copy retains only in-frame clones and omits some. Altogether roughly 240,000 clones are present, roughly 86% being singletons, with the ten largest covering 5.5% to 6.5%. Specimen: peripheral blood. Source of these receptors: a woman of 80 years or more with COVID-19, enrolled during active disease. CDR3s include the opening cysteine and the closing phenylalanine or tryptophan. The order of the fields is V gene, D gene, J gene, clone size, CDR3 protein, CDR3 DNA. The D gene is left open where the match is weak. The listing skips clone size in some rows; elsewhere it reads once, few, many or a size class.

V gene: TRBV24-1; D gene: -; J gene: TRBJ2-3; clone size: -; CDR3 protein: CATSGGRREQYF; CDR3 DNA: TGTGCCACCAGTGGAGGCCGGAGGGAGCAGTATTTT
V gene: TRBV10-2; D gene: TRBD1; J gene: TRBJ1-5; clone size: -; CDR3 protein: CASSVRGQAHQPQHF; CDR3 DNA: TGCGCCAGCAGTGTCCGAGGACAGGCGCATCAGCCCCAGCATTTT
V gene: TRBV30; D gene: TRBD1; J gene: TRBJ1-2; clone size: -; CDR3 protein: CAWSRGQGNYGYTF; CDR3 DNA: TGTGCCTGGAGTCGGGGACAGGGGAACTATGGCTACACCTTC
V gene: TRBV7-2; D gene: TRBD1; J gene: TRBJ1-2; clone size: -; CDR3 protein: CASSLQGVGYTF; CDR3 DNA: TGTGCCAGCAGCTTACAGGGGGTAGGCTACACCTTC
V gene: TRBV6-4; D gene: -; J gene: TRBJ1-2; clone size: -; CDR3 protein: CASSAVGTHGYTF; CDR3 DNA: TGTGCCAGCAGTGCCGTTGGGACACATGGCTACACCTTC
V gene: TRBV4-2; D gene: -; J gene: TRBJ2-2; clone size: -; CDR3 protein: CASSQLHQNTGELFF; CDR3 DNA: TGTGCCAGCAGCCAGTTACACCAGAACACCGGGGAGCTGTTTTTT
V gene: TRBV6-4; D gene: -; J gene: TRBJ1-3; clone size: -; CDR3 protein: CASSDGGSLEVTIYF; CDR3 DNA: TGTGCCAGCAGTGACGGGGGGTCTCTGGAAGTCACCATATATTTT
V gene: TRBV7-2; D gene: -; J gene: TRBJ1-4; clone size: -; CDR3 protein: CASSPTPRLGAEKLFF; CDR3 DNA: TGTGCCAGCAGCCCCACCCCGCGACTGGGGGCTGAAAAACTGTTTTTT
V gene: TRBV3-1/TRBV3-2; D gene: -; J gene: TRBJ1-3; clone size: -; CDR3 protein: CASSQGASGNTIYF; CDR3 DNA: TGTGCCAGCAGCCAGGGGGCGAGCGGAAACACCATATATTTT
V gene: TRBV9; D gene: -; J gene: TRBJ1-1; clone size: once; CDR3 protein: CASSAGQFMNTEAFF; CDR3 DNA: TGTGCCAGCAGCGCAGGACAGTTTATGAACACTGAAGCTTTCTTT
V gene: TRBV28; D gene: -; J gene: TRBJ1-1; clone size: -; CDR3 protein: CASMLGAKGSTEAFF; CDR3 DNA: TGTGCCAGCATGTTAGGGGCGAAGGGAAGCACTGAAGCTTTCTTT
V gene: TRBV3-1/TRBV3-2; D gene: -; J gene: TRBJ2-2; clone size: -; CDR3 protein: CASSQTTTLGRPNTGELFF; CDR3 DNA: TGTGCCAGCAGCCAGACTACTACACTAGGACGGCCGAACACCGGGGAGCTGTTTTTT
V gene: TRBV27; D gene: TRBD1; J gene: TRBJ1-1; clone size: once; CDR3 protein: CASSLKVGTGANTEAFF; CDR3 DNA: TGTGCCAGCAGTTTAAAAGTGGGCACAGGGGCGAACACTGAAGCTTTCTTT
V gene: TRBV5-1; D gene: -; J gene: TRBJ1-4; clone size: -; CDR3 protein: CASSLETATNEKLFF; CDR3 DNA: TGCGCCAGCAGCTTGGAGACAGCAACTAATGAAAAACTGTTTTTT
V gene: TRBV5-6; D gene: -; J gene: TRBJ1-4; clone size: -; CDR3 protein: CASSFNPGTTNEKLFF; CDR3 DNA: TGTGCCAGCAGCTTTAATCCGGGAACAACTAATGAAAAACTGTTTTTT
V gene: TRBV2; D gene: TRBD1; J gene: TRBJ1-5; clone size: -; CDR3 protein: CASSLTGSDQPQHF; CDR3 DNA: TGTGCCAGCAGTCTGACAGGGTCCGATCAGCCCCAGCATTTT
V gene: TRBV5-1; D gene: -; J gene: TRBJ1-2; clone size: once; CDR3 protein: CASSLFGDYGYTF; CDR3 DNA: TGCGCCAGCAGCTTGTTCGGGGACTATGGCTACACCTTC
V gene: TRBV11-2; D gene: TRBD1; J gene: TRBJ1-2; clone size: once; CDR3 protein: CASSSGTDGYTF; CDR3 DNA: TGTGCCAGCAGCTCCGGGACAGATGGCTACACCTTC
V gene: TRBV5-1; D gene: -; J gene: TRBJ2-7; clone size: -; CDR3 protein: CASSLEPPEQYF; CDR3 DNA: TGCGCCAGCAGCTTGGAGCCGCCCGAGCAGTACTTC
V gene: TRBV6-5; D gene: -; J gene: TRBJ1-5; clone size: -; CDR3 protein: CASSLGQSGNQPQHF; CDR3 DNA: TGTGCCAGCAGCCTCGGACAGTCTGGGAATCAGCCCCAGCATTTT
V gene: TRBV2; D gene: TRBD1; J gene: TRBJ1-1; clone size: -; CDR3 protein: CASSRPGTGNTEAFF; CDR3 DNA: TGTGCCAGCAGTCGACCCGGGACAGGGAACACTGAAGCTTTCTTT
V gene: TRBV5-4; D gene: TRBD1; J gene: TRBJ1-2; clone size: -; CDR3 protein: CASSLQGTGDGYTF; CDR3 DNA: TGTGCCAGCAGCTTGCAGGGGACAGGGGATGGCTACACCTTC
V gene: TRBV5-1; D gene: TRBD1; J gene: TRBJ1-1; clone size: -; CDR3 protein: CASSIGTGSTATEAFF; CDR3 DNA: TGCGCCAGCAGCATAGGGACAGGGAGTACGGCCACTGAAGCTTTCTTT
V gene: TRBV7-6; D gene: TRBD1; J gene: TRBJ2-1; clone size: -; CDR3 protein: CASSLGGQVWDEQFF; CDR3 DNA: TGTGCCAGCAGCTTAGGGGGACAGGTTTGGGATGAGCAGTTCTTC
V gene: TRBV20-1; D gene: -; J gene: TRBJ1-4; clone size: -; CDR3 protein: CSASPGLEKLFF; CDR3 DNA: TGCAGTGCTAGTCCAGGCCTCGAAAAACTGTTTTTT